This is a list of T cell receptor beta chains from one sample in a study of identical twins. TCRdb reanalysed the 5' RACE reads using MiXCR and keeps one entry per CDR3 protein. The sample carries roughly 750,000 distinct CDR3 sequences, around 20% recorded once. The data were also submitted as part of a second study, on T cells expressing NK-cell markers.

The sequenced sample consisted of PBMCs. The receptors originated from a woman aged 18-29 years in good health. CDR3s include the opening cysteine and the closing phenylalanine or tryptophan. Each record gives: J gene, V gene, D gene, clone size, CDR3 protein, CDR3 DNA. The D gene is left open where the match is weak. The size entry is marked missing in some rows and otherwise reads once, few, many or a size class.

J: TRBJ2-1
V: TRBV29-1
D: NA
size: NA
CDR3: CSGGQGGSYNEQFF
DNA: TGCAGCGGGGGGCAGGGGGGTTCCTACAATGAGCAGTTCTTC

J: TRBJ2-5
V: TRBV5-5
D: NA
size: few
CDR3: CASSFQGSETQYF
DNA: TGTGCCAGCAGTTTCCAAGGTAGCGAGACCCAGTACTTC

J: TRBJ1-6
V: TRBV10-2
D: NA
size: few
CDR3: CATRGAVRSPLHF
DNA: TGCGCCACCCGGGGGGCGGTGAGATCACCCCTCCACTTT

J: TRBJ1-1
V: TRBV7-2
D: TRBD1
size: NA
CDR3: CATTGGRGNTEAFF
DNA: TGTGCCACCACAGGGGGCAGAGGGAACACTGAAGCTTTCTTT

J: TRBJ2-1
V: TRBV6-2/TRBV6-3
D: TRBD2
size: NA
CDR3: CASRRGLAGVNEQFF
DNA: TGTGCCAGCAGAAGGGGACTAGCGGGAGTTAATGAGCAGTTCTTC

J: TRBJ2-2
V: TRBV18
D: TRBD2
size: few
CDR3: CASSPPRWTSAGELFF
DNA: TGTGCCAGCTCACCACCTCGGTGGACTAGCGCCGGGGAGCTGTTTTTT

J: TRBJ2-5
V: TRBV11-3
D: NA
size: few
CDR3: CASSGPLGIQETQYF
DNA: TGTGCCAGCAGCGGACCCCTCGGGATACAAGAGACCCAGTACTTC

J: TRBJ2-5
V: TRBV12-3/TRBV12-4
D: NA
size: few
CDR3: CASSYSGGRLETQYF
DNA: TGTGCCAGCAGTTATTCCGGGGGCCGGTTAGAGACCCAGTACTTC

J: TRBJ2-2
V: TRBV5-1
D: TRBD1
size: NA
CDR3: CASSGQGASAGELFF
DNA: TGCGCCAGCTCGGGACAGGGGGCCTCCGCCGGGGAGCTGTTTTTT

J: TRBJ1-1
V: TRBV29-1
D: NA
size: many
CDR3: CSVGGANTEAFF
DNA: TGCAGCGTTGGGGGAGCTAACACTGAAGCTTTCTTT

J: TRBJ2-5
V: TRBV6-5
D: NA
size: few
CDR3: CASRSSLETQYF
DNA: TGTGCCAGCAGGTCTAGTTTGGAGACCCAGTACTTC

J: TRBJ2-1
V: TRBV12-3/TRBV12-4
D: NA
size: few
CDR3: CASIGPGNEQFF
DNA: TGTGCCAGCATCGGACCGGGGAATGAGCAGTTCTTC

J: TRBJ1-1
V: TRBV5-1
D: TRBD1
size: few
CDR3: CASSLERGQGGATTEAFF
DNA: TGCGCCAGCAGCCTGGAAAGAGGACAGGGAGGTGCTACCACTGAAGCTTTCTTT

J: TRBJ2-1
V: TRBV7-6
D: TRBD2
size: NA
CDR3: CASSRIYGGRALSEQFF
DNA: TGTGCCAGCAGCCGTATTTATGGGGGGAGGGCCCTCAGTGAGCAGTTCTTC

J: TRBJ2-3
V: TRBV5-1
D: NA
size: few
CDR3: CASSQQYGGADTQYF
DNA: TGCGCCAGCAGCCAACAATACGGTGGGGCAGATACGCAGTATTTT

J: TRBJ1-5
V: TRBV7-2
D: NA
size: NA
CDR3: CASTIMFGDQPQHF
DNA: TGTGCCAGCACCATCATGTTCGGAGATCAGCCCCAGCATTTT

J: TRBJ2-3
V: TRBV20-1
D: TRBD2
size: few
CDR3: CSARDLWGAAGGVTDTQYF
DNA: TGCAGTGCTAGAGATCTCTGGGGTGCGGCGGGAGGGGTCACAGATACGCAGTATTTT

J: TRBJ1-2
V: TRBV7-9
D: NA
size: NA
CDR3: CASSTPSVFYGYTF
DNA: TGTGCCAGCAGCACCCCATCGGTTTTCTATGGCTACACCTTC

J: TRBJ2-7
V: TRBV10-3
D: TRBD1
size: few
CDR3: CAMGQPYEQYF
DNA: TGTGCCATGGGACAGCCCTACGAGCAGTACTTC

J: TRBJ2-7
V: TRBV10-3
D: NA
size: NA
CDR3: CAISGTGPYEQYF
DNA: TGTGCCATCAGTGGAACAGGGCCCTACGAGCAGTACTTC

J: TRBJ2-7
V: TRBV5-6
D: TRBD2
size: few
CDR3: CASSFPTSSREQYF
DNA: TGTGCCAGCAGCTTTCCGACTAGCAGCAGGGAGCAGTACTTC

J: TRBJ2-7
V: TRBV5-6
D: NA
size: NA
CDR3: CASSLSLDREQYF
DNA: TGTGCCAGCAGCTTGTCGCTGGACCGCGAGCAGTACTTC

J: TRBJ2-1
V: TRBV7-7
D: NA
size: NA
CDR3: CASSLETGAGYNEQFF
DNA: TGTGCTAGCAGCTTAGAGACAGGAGCCGGATACAATGAGCAGTTCTTC

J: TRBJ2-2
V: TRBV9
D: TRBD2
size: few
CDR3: CASSVLAGVGPSGELFF
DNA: TGTGCCAGCAGCGTACTAGCGGGAGTTGGTCCGTCCGGGGAGCTGTTTTTT

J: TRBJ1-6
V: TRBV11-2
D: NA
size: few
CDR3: CASSLEDVPGSPLHF
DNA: TGTGCCAGCAGCTTAGAAGATGTCCCAGGATCACCCCTCCACTTT

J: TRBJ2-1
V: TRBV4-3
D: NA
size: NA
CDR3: CASSQAVIGPGNEQFF
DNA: TGCGCCAGCAGCCAGGCTGTTATAGGGCCTGGCAATGAGCAGTTCTTC

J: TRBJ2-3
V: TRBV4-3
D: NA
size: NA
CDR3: CASSQSRGDTQYF
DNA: TGCGCCAGCAGCCAAAGCAGAGGAGATACGCAGTATTTT

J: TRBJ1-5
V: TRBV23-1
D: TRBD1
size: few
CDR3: CASSRSGQGNQPQHF
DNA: TGCGCCAGCAGTCGGTCCGGACAGGGCAATCAGCCCCAGCATTTT

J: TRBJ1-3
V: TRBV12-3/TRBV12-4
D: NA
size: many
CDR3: CASSLGGWGSGNTIYF
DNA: TGTGCCAGCAGTTTAGGGGGATGGGGCTCTGGAAACACCATATATTTT

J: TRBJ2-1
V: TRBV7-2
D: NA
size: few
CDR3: CASSFGPGSYNEQFF
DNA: TGTGCCAGCAGCTTTGGACCAGGCTCCTACAATGAGCAGTTCTTC

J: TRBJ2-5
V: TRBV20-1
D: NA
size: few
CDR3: CSARLAPPGETQYF
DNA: TGCAGTGCTAGGCTGGCTCCCCCGGGGGAGACCCAGTACTTC

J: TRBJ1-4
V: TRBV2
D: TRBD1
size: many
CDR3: CASSKRTGDEKLFF
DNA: TGTGCCAGCAGTAAAAGAACAGGGGACGAAAAACTGTTTTTT

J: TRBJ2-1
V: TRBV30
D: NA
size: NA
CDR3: CAWSVHIEQFF
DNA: TGTGCCTGGAGTGTACATATTGAGCAGTTCTTC

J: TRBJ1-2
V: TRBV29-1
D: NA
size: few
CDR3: CSVDGVGYGYTF
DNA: TGCAGCGTTGACGGGGTAGGCTATGGCTACACCTTC

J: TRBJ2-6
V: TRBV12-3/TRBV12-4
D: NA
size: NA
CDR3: CASTLGPGANVLTF
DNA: TGTGCCAGCACCTTGGGGCCTGGGGCCAACGTCCTGACTTTC

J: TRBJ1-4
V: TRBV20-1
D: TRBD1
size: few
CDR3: CSAGQGLGEKLFF
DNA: TGCAGTGCCGGACAGGGACTAGGAGAAAAACTGTTTTTT

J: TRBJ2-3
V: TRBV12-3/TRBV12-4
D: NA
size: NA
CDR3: CASSSRFSPDTQYF
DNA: TGTGCCAGCAGCTCCCGCTTTTCCCCAGATACGCAGTATTTT

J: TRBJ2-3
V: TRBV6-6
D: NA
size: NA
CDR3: CASSYLLVDTQYF
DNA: TGTGCCAGCAGTTATCTGTTGGTAGATACGCAGTATTTT

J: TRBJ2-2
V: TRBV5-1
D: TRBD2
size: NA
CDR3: CASRPGGSTGELFF
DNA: TGCGCCAGCCGCCCCGGGGGGTCTACCGGGGAGCTGTTTTTT

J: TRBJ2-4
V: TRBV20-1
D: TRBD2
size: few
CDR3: CSARPGGGGKNIQYF
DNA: TGCAGTGCTCGACCGGGTGGCGGGGGGAAAAACATTCAGTACTTC

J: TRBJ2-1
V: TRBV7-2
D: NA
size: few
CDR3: CASSSLGTGYNEQFF
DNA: TGTGCCAGCAGCTCCTTGGGGACTGGCTACAATGAGCAGTTCTTC